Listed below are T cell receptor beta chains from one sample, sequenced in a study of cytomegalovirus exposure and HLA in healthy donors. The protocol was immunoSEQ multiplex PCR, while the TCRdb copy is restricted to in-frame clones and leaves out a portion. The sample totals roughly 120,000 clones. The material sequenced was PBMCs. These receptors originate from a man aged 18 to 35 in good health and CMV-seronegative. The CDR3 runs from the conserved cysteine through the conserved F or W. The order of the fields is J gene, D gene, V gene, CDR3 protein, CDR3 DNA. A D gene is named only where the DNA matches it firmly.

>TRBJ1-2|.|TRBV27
CASSLSGGVGYTF
TGTGCCAGCAGTTTATCGGGGGGAGTTGGCTACACCTTC
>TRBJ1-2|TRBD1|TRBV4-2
CASSQTGVNYGYTF
TGTGCCAGCAGCCAAACAGGGGTTAACTATGGCTACACCTTC
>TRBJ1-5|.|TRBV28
CASSIHPGSNQPQHF
TGTGCCAGCAGTATCCACCCAGGCAGCAATCAGCCCCAGCATTTT
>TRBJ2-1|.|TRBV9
CASSAGLLALRDEQFF
TGTGCCAGCAGCGCCGGCCTTTTAGCCCTTCGAGATGAGCAGTTCTTC
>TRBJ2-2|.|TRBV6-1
CASSDEPRLVPDTSGELFF
TGTGCCAGCAGTGACGAACCAAGGCTTGTTCCAGACACCTCCGGGGAGCTGTTTTTT
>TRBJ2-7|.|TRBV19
CASSISPLSGSYEQYF
TGTGCCAGTAGTATATCCCCTTTGTCGGGCTCCTACGAGCAGTACTTC
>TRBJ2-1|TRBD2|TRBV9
CASSEPGAGGHNEQFF
TGTGCCAGCAGCGAGCCTGGGGCGGGAGGGCACAATGAGCAGTTCTTC
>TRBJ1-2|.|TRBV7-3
CASSPDRNYGYTF
TGTGCCAGCAGCCCTGACAGGAACTATGGCTACACCTTC
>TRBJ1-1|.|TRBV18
CASSTKDRAEAFF
TGTGCCAGCTCAACGAAAGACAGAGCTGAAGCTTTCTTT
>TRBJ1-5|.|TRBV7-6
CASSLAQGVQPQHF
TGTGCCAGCAGCTTAGCGCAGGGTGTTCAGCCCCAGCATTTT
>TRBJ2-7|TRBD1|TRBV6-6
CASSSRQGGDEQYF
TGTGCCAGCAGTTCGAGACAGGGGGGTGACGAGCAGTACTTC
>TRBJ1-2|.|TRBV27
CASRRPDFQRGGYTF
TGTGCCAGCAGGAGACCCGATTTCCAACGCGGTGGCTACACCTTC
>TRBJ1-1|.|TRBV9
CASSVGPSEAFF
TGTGCCAGCAGCGTAGGTCCCAGTGAAGCTTTCTTT
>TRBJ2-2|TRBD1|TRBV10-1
CASRDRASGELFF
TGCGCCAGTAGGGACAGGGCGAGCGGGGAGCTGTTTTTT
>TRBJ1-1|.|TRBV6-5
CASSYDPGNTEAFF
TGTGCCAGCAGTTACGATCCAGGGAACACTGAAGCTTTCTTT
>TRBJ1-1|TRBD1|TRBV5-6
CASIYWGQGAYTEAFF
TGTGCCAGCATATACTGGGGACAGGGGGCCTACACTGAAGCTTTCTTT
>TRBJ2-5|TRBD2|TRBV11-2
CASSLTSGETQYF
TGTGCCAGCAGCTTGACTAGCGGAGAGACCCAGTACTTC
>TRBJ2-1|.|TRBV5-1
CASKRQNSYNEQFF
TGCGCCAGTAAGCGGCAAAACTCCTACAATGAGCAGTTCTTC
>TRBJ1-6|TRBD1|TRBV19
CASRPQGDRVSPLHF
TGTGCCAGTAGGCCCCAGGGGGATAGGGTGTCACCCCTCCACTTT
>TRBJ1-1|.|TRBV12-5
CASGFDRNTEAFF
TGTGCTAGTGGTTTTGACAGAAACACTGAAGCTTTCTTT
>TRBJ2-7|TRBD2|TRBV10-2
CASRVAGPVSEQYF
TGCGCCAGCAGGGTAGCGGGCCCGGTGAGCGAGCAGTACTTC
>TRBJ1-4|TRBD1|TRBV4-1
CASSQEGQGYEKLFF
TGCGCCAGCAGCCAAGAGGGACAGGGGTATGAAAAACTGTTTTTT
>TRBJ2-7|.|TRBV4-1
CASSQVSTPSYEQYF
TGCGCCAGCAGCCAAGTATCGACTCCCTCCTACGAGCAGTACTTC
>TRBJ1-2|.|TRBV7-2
CASSPSGGTNYGYTF
TGTGCCAGCAGCCCCTCGGGCGGGACTAACTATGGCTACACCTTC
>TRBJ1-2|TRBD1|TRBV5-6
CASSVPGQGLYGYTF
TGTGCCAGCAGCGTACCGGGACAGGGACTATATGGCTACACCTTC
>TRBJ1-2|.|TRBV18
CASSPRDLLWTDTNYGYTF
TGTGCCAGCTCACCACGGGATTTATTGTGGACAGATACTAACTATGGCTACACCTTC
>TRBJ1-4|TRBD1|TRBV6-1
CASSEELWGQSNEKLFF
TGTGCCAGCAGTGAAGAGTTGTGGGGACAGAGTAATGAAAAACTGTTTTTT
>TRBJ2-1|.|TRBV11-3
CASSPYGDYNEQFF
TGTGCCAGCAGCCCATACGGGGACTACAATGAGCAGTTCTTC
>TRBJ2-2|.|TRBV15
CATRETSHTGELFF
TGTGCCACCCGTGAAACATCTCACACCGGGGAGCTGTTTTTT
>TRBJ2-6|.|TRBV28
CASSLRGAGANVLTF
TGTGCCAGCAGTTTACGGGGAGCTGGGGCCAACGTCCTGACTTTC
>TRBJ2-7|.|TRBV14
CASSQVKGLLDSYEQYF
TGTGCCAGCAGCCAAGTTAAGGGACTGCTAGACTCCTACGAGCAGTACTTC
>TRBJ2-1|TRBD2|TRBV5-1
CASSPQAGVTYNEQFF
TGCGCCAGCAGCCCCCAGGCGGGAGTCACCTACAATGAGCAGTTCTTC
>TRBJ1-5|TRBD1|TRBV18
CASSPYGTGASNQPQHF
TGTGCCAGCTCACCCTACGGGACAGGGGCTAGCAATCAGCCCCAGCATTTT
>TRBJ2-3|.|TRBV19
CASSKGAVLTDTQYF
TGTGCCAGTAGTAAAGGGGCGGTCCTCACAGATACGCAGTATTTT
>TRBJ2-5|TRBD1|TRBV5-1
CASSTGEETQYF
TGCGCCAGCAGCACAGGGGAAGAGACCCAGTACTTC
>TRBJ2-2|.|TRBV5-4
CASYEQRLNTGELFF
TGTGCCAGCTATGAGCAGAGGCTGAACACCGGGGAGCTGTTTTTT
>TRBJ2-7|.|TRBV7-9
CASSLGSADFFVEQYF
TGTGCCAGCAGCTTAGGCAGCGCAGACTTTTTTGTCGAGCAGTACTTC
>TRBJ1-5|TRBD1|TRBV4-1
CASSQGTGIGSNQPQHF
TGCGCCAGCAGCCAAGGGACAGGGATCGGGAGCAATCAGCCCCAGCATTTT
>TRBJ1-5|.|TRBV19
CASSRRVFQDQPQHF
TGTGCCAGTAGCCGCAGGGTTTTCCAGGATCAGCCCCAGCATTTT
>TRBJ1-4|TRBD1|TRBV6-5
CASSPTGEGEKLFF
TGTGCCAGCAGTCCTACAGGGGAAGGGGAAAAACTGTTTTTT
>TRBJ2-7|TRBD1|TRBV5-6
CASSYTGGHPPYEQYF
TGTGCCAGCTCCTACACAGGGGGCCATCCCCCCTACGAGCAGTACTTC
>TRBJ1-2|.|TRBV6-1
CASSDQFGSPRWTF
TGTGCCAGCAGTGACCAATTCGGATCTCCCAGGTGGACCTTC
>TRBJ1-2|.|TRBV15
CATSRGGASNYGYTF
TGTGCCACCAGCAGAGGTGGGGCATCGAACTATGGCTACACCTTC
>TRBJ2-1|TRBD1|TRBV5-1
CASGGQGKSYNEQFF
TGCGCCAGCGGGGGACAGGGGAAGTCCTACAATGAGCAGTTCTTC
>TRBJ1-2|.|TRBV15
CATSRNRDSANYGYTF
TGTGCCACCAGCCGTAACCGGGACTCCGCTAACTATGGCTACACCTTC
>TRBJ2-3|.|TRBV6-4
CASSEETGATDTQYF
TGTGCCAGCAGTGAAGAAACGGGAGCAACAGATACGCAGTATTTT
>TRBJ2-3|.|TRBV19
CASSIGFTDRQYF
TGTGCCAGTAGTATAGGGTTCACAGATAGGCAGTATTTT
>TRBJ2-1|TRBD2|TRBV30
CAWSVLAGGQFF
TGTGCCTGGAGTGTACTAGCGGGGGGACAGTTCTTC
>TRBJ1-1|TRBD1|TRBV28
CAGHSYRGHNTEAFF
TGTGCCGGACACTCTTACAGGGGACACAACACTGAAGCTTTCTTT
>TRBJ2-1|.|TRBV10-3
CAISGTENEQFF
TGTGCCATCAGTGGGACAGAGAATGAGCAGTTCTTC
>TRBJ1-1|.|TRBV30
CARKGLTEAFF
TGTGCCAGGAAGGGGCTCACTGAAGCTTTCTTT
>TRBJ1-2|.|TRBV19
CASTKGGQASYTF
TGTGCCAGTACTAAGGGAGGGCAGGCTAGCTACACCTTC
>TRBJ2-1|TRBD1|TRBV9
CASSVGTGGNEQFF
TGTGCCAGCAGCGTTGGGACAGGGGGCAATGAGCAGTTCTTC
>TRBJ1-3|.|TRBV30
CAWRTPAGGRGNTIYF
TGTGCCTGGAGAACCCCCGCGGGGGGAAGGGGAAACACCATATATTTT
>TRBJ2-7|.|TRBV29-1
CSVRTSSYEQYF
TGCAGCGTCCGCACTTCTTCCTACGAGCAGTACTTC
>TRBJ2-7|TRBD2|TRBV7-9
CASSLGLAGGPGEQYF
TGTGCCAGCAGCTTGGGACTAGCGGGGGGGCCGGGGGAGCAGTACTTC
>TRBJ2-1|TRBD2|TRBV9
CASSVSDKFPRGTFKEQFF
TGTGCCAGCAGCGTATCGGACAAGTTTCCGCGGGGGACGTTCAAGGAGCAGTTCTTC